This is a list of T cell receptor beta chains from one sample in a study of T cells after somatic rescue of genetic block. Profiled with immunoSEQ multiplex PCR; TCRdb holds only in-frame clones, not every one. The table records some 67,000 clones, about 90% of them present only once. Material: peripheral blood mononuclear cells (PBMCs). These receptors came from a man aged 40-55 years. The CDR3 runs from the conserved cysteine through the conserved F or W. The D gene is left open where the match is weak. Where a row states a size, it is once, few, many or the class of an expanded clone; other rows omit it.

NA,TRBJ2-6,TRBV7-9,NA,TGTGCCAGCAGCTTATTCATCTCTGGGGCCAACGTCCTGACTTTC,CASSLFISGANVLTF
NA,TRBJ2-1,TRBV5-1,once,TGCGCCAGCAGCTTGACTAGCCCTAGCTCCTACAATGAGCAGTTCTTC,CASSLTSPSSYNEQFF
NA,TRBJ2-1,TRBV5-5,NA,TGTGCCAGCAGCCCTGTGGGGAGTTCTGGGGAGCAGTTCTTC,CASSPVGSSGEQFF
TRBD1,TRBJ2-5,TRBV2,NA,TGTGCCAGCAGTCGACAGGGGGCCCAAGAGACCCAGTACTTC,CASSRQGAQETQYF
TRBD2,TRBJ2-2,TRBV6-5,NA,TGTGCCAGCAGTTTTGGACTAGCGGAGTCCGGGGAGCTGTTTTTT,CASSFGLAESGELFF
NA,TRBJ2-5,TRBV28,NA,TGTGCCAGCAGTATTGTTGAGACCCAGTACTTC,CASSIVETQYF
NA,TRBJ1-2,TRBV14,NA,TGTGCCAGCAGCCAAGCGCCCTCCGGGCTCGGCGTGGGCTACACCTTC,CASSQAPSGLGVGYTF
NA,TRBJ2-1,TRBV4-3,once,TGCGCCAGCAGCCAAGATTGGCCCGATACCTACAATGAGCAGTTCTTC,CASSQDWPDTYNEQFF
NA,TRBJ2-1,TRBV27,NA,TGTGCCAGCAGCGACAGGTCTACCTACAATGAGCAGTTCTTC,CASSDRSTYNEQFF
TRBD2,TRBJ2-1,TRBV4-1,NA,TGCGCCAGCAGCCACCTCCGGAGCGGGAGGGATGAGCAGTTCTTC,CASSHLRSGRDEQFF
NA,TRBJ1-4,TRBV11-2,NA,TGTGCCAGCAGCTTAGGAGGGTGGGAAAAACTGTTTTTT,CASSLGGWEKLFF
NA,TRBJ2-5,TRBV2,NA,TGTGCCAGCAGTGAAGTTTGGGGAGAGACCCAGTACTTC,CASSEVWGETQYF
NA,TRBJ1-4,TRBV29-1,NA,TGCAGCGCCCGACAGCAAACTAATGAAAAACTGTTTTTT,CSARQQTNEKLFF
TRBD1,TRBJ2-5,TRBV27,NA,TGTGCCAGCAAGGGACAGGGTAGGCAAGAGACCCAGTACTTC,CASKGQGRQETQYF
NA,TRBJ1-5,TRBV6-1,NA,TGTGCCAGCAAAACAGGACAGTTAAATCAGCCCCAGCATTTT,CASKTGQLNQPQHF
TRBD2,TRBJ2-1,TRBV13,NA,TGTGCCAGCAGCCCACTAGCGGTGATATACAATGAGCAGTTCTTC,CASSPLAVIYNEQFF
TRBD2,TRBJ2-3,TRBV29-1,NA,TGCAGCGTTGGAGTACTAGAAATGATTGGGACTACGGATACGCAGTATTTT,CSVGVLEMIGTTDTQYF
NA,TRBJ1-3,TRBV7-2,NA,TGTGCCAGCAGCACCCATAGAATCGGAAACACCATATATTTT,CASSTHRIGNTIYF
TRBD1,TRBJ2-7,TRBV5-5,NA,TGTGCCAGCAGCTTGAGGGACAGGGGTCCCTACGAGCAGTACTTC,CASSLRDRGPYEQYF
TRBD1,TRBJ2-3,TRBV6-6,once,TGTGCCAGCAGGCTAAGGCCGGGACAGAGCACAGATACGCAGTATTTT,CASRLRPGQSTDTQYF
TRBD2,TRBJ2-5,TRBV11-2,NA,TGTGCCAGCAGCCGCGGGACTAACAGAGAGACCCAGTACTTC,CASSRGTNRETQYF
NA,TRBJ1-2,TRBV7-9,few,TGTGCCAGCAGCTTAGAATGGCGGCACGGCTACACCTTC,CASSLEWRHGYTF
NA,TRBJ2-5,TRBV10-3,NA,TGTGCCATCAGTGAGGGCTTGGACCACCAAGAGACCCAGTACTTC,CAISEGLDHQETQYF
NA,TRBJ1-2,TRBV21-1,NA,TGTGCCAGCAGCAAAGCCGGGACAGTAGACTATGGCTACACCTTC,CASSKAGTVDYGYTF
NA,TRBJ1-3,TRBV18,NA,TGTGCCAGCTCGCTGGGATTGCCGCCTGGAAACACCATATATTTT,CASSLGLPPGNTIYF
TRBD1,TRBJ2-1,TRBV6-1,NA,TGTGCCAGCAGTGCCCAGGGGGAAAGCTACAATGAGCAGTTCTTC,CASSAQGESYNEQFF
NA,TRBJ2-1,TRBV19,NA,TGTGCCAGTAGTATAGAGGAGGGTTTGCAGTTCTTC,CASSIEEGLQFF
NA,TRBJ2-3,TRBV5-4,NA,TGTGCCAGCAGCCAAGGGTTGGGCACAGATACGCAGTATTTT,CASSQGLGTDTQYF
NA,TRBJ2-7,TRBV21-1,NA,TGTGCCAGCAGCAAGGTGCGGACAGAAATCCCCCGGGGGGGGTACTTC,CASSKVRTEIPRGGYF
NA,TRBJ2-5,TRBV7-9,NA,TGTGCCAGCAGCCCCCGACGGTCCCTCGGGGAGACCCAGTACTTC,CASSPRRSLGETQYF
TRBD2,TRBJ2-5,TRBV5-8,NA,TGTGCCAGCAGCTATGGGACTAGCGGGACGGAGACCCAGTACTTC,CASSYGTSGTETQYF
NA,TRBJ2-5,TRBV12-5,NA,TGTGCTAGTGGTTTGGGAGAGACCCAGTACTTC,CASGLGETQYF
NA,TRBJ2-5,TRBV4-1,NA,TGCGCCAGCAGCCTCCTAGACATCCAAGAGACCCAGTACTTC,CASSLLDIQETQYF
NA,TRBJ1-4,TRBV27,NA,TGTGCCAGCAGTTCTTGGCAGGGGATGGGTAATGAAAAACTGTTTTTT,CASSSWQGMGNEKLFF
TRBD1,TRBJ2-7,TRBV27,NA,TGTGCCGTCGGACAGGGTTACGAGCAGTACTTC,CAVGQGYEQYF
TRBD1,TRBJ2-1,TRBV7-2,NA,TGTGCCAGCAGCTTAGGTGGGGACAGGGGTGGGGATGAGCAGTTCTTC,CASSLGGDRGGDEQFF
NA,TRBJ2-2,TRBV2,NA,TGTGCCAGCAGTCGGGACGGACAGAACACCGGGGAGCTGTTTTTT,CASSRDGQNTGELFF
NA,TRBJ1-5,TRBV5-8,NA,TGTGCCAGCAGCTTTTCCGGCAGGGTGCCCAATCAGCCCCAGCATTTT,CASSFSGRVPNQPQHF
NA,TRBJ2-3,TRBV19,NA,TGTGCCAGTAGACGGCCGGGACGGGCTAGCACAGATACGCAGTATTTT,CASRRPGRASTDTQYF
TRBD2,TRBJ2-1,TRBV9,NA,TGTGCCAGCAGCGTAGGGCTAGCGGTCGACAATGAGCAGTTCTTC,CASSVGLAVDNEQFF
NA,TRBJ1-3,TRBV6-1,NA,TGTGCCAGCAGCCGCAGGGTTAACTCTGGAAACACCATATATTTT,CASSRRVNSGNTIYF
NA,TRBJ2-7,TRBV5-1,NA,TGCGCCAGCAGCTTGGGCTACGAGCAGTACTTC,CASSLGYEQYF
NA,TRBJ1-2,TRBV7-2,NA,TGTGCCAGCAGCACCACAGGGCTTCTTAACTATGGCTACACCTTC,CASSTTGLLNYGYTF
TRBD2,TRBJ2-5,TRBV15,NA,TGTGCCACCAGCAGAGATTGGAGCGTAGCGGGGGGTCAAGAGACCCAGTACTTC,CATSRDWSVAGGQETQYF
NA,TRBJ2-1,TRBV14,NA,TGTGCCAGCAGCCTTGGGCGCAGGGCCTACAATGAGCAGTTCTTC,CASSLGRRAYNEQFF
NA,TRBJ1-2,TRBV2,NA,TGTGCCAGCAGTACGCCGGACCGCAACTATGGCTACACCTTC,CASSTPDRNYGYTF